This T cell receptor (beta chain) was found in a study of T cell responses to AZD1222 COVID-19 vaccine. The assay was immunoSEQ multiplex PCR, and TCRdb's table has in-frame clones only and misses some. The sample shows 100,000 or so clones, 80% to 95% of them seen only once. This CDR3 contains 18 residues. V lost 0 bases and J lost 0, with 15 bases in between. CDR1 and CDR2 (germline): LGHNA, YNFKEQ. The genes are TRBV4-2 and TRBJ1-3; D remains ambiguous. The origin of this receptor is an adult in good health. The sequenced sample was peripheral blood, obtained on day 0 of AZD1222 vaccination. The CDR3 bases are TGTGCCAGCAGCCAAGATCTCCTAACGGGCTCCTCTGGAAACACCATATATTTT. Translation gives CASSQDLLTGSSGNTIYF.